This T cell receptor beta chain was sequenced during a study of human T cells and chemical hapten exposure (dated by TCRdb to the early 2020s). Regarding the research as a whole: For sensitization, 2% DPC in acetone was applied to a roughly 2 cm by roughly 2 cm area of upper inner arm skin. In alopecia patients, the study followed how the peripheral blood TCR repertoire changed in vivo over primary and secondary sensitization to diphenylcyclopropenone (DPC), a hapten. Throughout the study period of roughly 24 weeks, patients also received therapeutic DPC doses to the scalp every week. Blood samples were taken from patients before sensitization (week 0) and then at 2, 6 and about 24 weeks after DPC sensitization. The patient cohort, mostly female, included alopecia areata with under or over 50% scalp involvement, alopecia totalis and alopecia universalis. The libraries were sequenced as a pool, and the TCR yield per sample differed mostly because of small variations in library volumes within the pool. Patch testing on the upper back used Finn chambers containing 0.01% DPC, with scoring done after 6 days according to International Contact Dermatitis Research Group standards. For every blood RNA sample, sequencing covered both the TCR alpha and TCR beta chains. For TCR sequencing, blood came from approximately 29 alopecia patients at anywhere from one to four time points (pre-sensitization, 2, 6 and 24 weeks).

Reading the germline V gene gives CDR1 SGHTA and CDR2 FQGNSA. The junction shows trimming of 7 bases on V and 1 base on J, and the gene matches do not reach 5 bases of it. The CDR3 goes from the cysteine to the phenylalanine over 15 residues. The kept DNA is CDR3 alone, 45 bases in frame from the first base. The method was RACE. The sequencing machine was a NextSeq 500. Library preparation attached unique molecular identifiers to individual cDNA molecules for quantitative, reproducible TCR counting. Per the authors' processing: Samples had a median of about 96,000 TCRs, with a range from about 23,224 to 750,000. The Decombinator software suite was used to annotate the V, J and CDR3 of the TCR reads. To make PS versus PT1 abundance plots, every sample was subsampled to the same number of TCRs (28,000). Expanded TCRs were defined as absent before sensitization and observed at least eight times at the 2-week time point. In-frame beta chains were kept once TCRdb had trimmed the public reads at Q25 with fastp and called clones with MiXCR. CDR3 protein sequences are deduplicated, and each keeps its most common genes and DNA. These V and J calls derive from TCRdb rather than the authors' analysis. The sample has roughly 56,000 distinct CDR3 sequences on record, 8.5% to 10% of them singletons. The ten most abundant clones make up 8.5% to 10% of the sample.

Sample time point, as interpreted from the label and publication: pre-sensitization, week 0. Per the publication, the treatment or condition label means: therapeutic diphenylcyclopropenone sensitization with weekly scalp DPC. Unfractionated whole blood was collected in Tempus Blood RNA tubes, and total RNA was extracted from that blood. At each patch-test visit, blood was drawn before the patch test was applied. Patients were considered eligible if aged 18 to 70, diagnosed with alopecia and deemed suitable for DPC therapy, and patients were excluded if pregnant. Overall study results and their limits: Patch test score correlated positively with the number of PT1 expanded TCRs, reaching significance at thresholds 8, 16 and 32 but not at 4. No change with DPC sensitization was found in the number of TCRs above 1 in 1000 frequency, and no evidence of global repertoire structure alterations was found. Repeated subsampling changed both the strength of the expansion versus patch-test correlation and the threshold at which that correlation became significant. Alopecia, a presumed autoimmune disease, was present in all patients, so the immune response of the patients might differ from that of healthy individuals. Compared with pre-sensitization or healthy control sets, expanded TCRs formed significantly more large CDR3 similarity clusters, which is consistent with antigen-driven responses.

This clonotype was observed at least ten times. What this receptor recognizes is not known. No much larger clone is present one base from it, and per-base qualities are unavailable. Here the chain combines TRBV7-2 and TRBJ2-3; 10 bases in the middle match TRBD2. The sample in question was whole blood, obtained in connection with sensitization to the hapten diphenylcyclopropenone (DPC). The sequence derives from a woman aged 25-40 years with alopecia areata. Some clones in this sample may be carry-over from other donors' samples. The DNA sequence is as follows: TGTGCCAGCAAGAGCGGGGGGGCCGGCACAGATACGCAGTATTTT. It encodes CASKSGGAGTDTQYF.